One TCR beta chain is described in this entry. Its antigen is still unknown. The read stops 3 residues short of the end of the CDR3; the missing end is completed from the germline J gene. The source of the sample is a study of T cells in women clearing cervical HPV infection. General study points: Repertoire richness, not evenness, was significantly elevated in CIN3+ cases versus controls.

The CDR3 is 15 residues long. V was trimmed by 3 bases and J by 3 bases, leaving 12 bases between them. From germline, CDR1 is SGHTA and CDR2 FQGNSA. TCR beta CDR3 amplified by multiplex PCR from approximately 1,200 ng genomic DNA. Generated by immunoSEQ multiplex PCR, the TCRdb table keeps only in-frame clones and is missing some. This sample's table has about 30,000 clones. The chain uses TRBV7-2 and TRBJ1-5; perhaps TRBD1 as D (5 bases). Input material: blood buffy coat. This TCR came from a woman aged 18-70 years with a cervical HPV16 infection that either progressed to CIN3+ or cleared (not recorded which). The CDR3 sequence is CASSFSGGNNQPQHF. CDR3 bases read: TGTGCCAGCAGCTTTTCGGGGGGGAACAATCAGCCC.